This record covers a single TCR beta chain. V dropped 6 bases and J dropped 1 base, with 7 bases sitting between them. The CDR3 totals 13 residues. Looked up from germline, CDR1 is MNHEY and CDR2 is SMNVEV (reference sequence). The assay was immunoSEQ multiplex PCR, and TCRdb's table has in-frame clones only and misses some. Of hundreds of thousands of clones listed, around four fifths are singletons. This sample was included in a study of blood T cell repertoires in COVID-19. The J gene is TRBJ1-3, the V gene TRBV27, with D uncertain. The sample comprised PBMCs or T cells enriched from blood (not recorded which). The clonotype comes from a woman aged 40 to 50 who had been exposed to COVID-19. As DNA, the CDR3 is TGTGCCAGCAGACCGCAGTCTGGAAACACCATATATTTT. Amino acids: CASRPQSGNTIYF.